This record concerns one T cell receptor (beta chain) sequence. Antigen specificity is unknown. Each sample yielded at least 6 million isolated PBMCs. A sample-barcoded 5' primer and a J-beta primer mix were used in a second PCR of roughly 6 to 11 cycles. A template-switch adaptor that had 12 random nucleotides put a tag on each cDNA molecule. TCRdb called the 5' RACE reads again in MiXCR, with one record for every CDR3 protein. The table includes around 1.5 million distinct CDR3 sequences, about 43% detected once. This record comes from a study of blood T cells in healthy people across ages. Germline V gene data show CDR1 as MNHEY and CDR2 as SVGEGT. Trimming cost V 0 bases and J 13 bases, with 10 bases left between them. This CDR3 region has 12 residues. General study points: TCR beta diversity tracked closely with naive T cell percentage. Leaving the PBMCs unsorted stopped any conclusive comparison of naive versus antigen-experienced cells.

This receptor was obtained from a woman between 18 and 29 years old in good health. The sample was blood. This chain uses TRBV6-2 or TRBV6-3 with TRBJ2-4; no definite D call. The CDR3 protein is CASSYSISAQYF. The DNA for the CDR3 is TGTGCCAGCAGTTACTCGATAAGTGCGCAGTACTTC.